Below are 22 T cell receptor beta chains sequenced from a single sample in a study of T cells in Graves' hyperthyroidism and ophthalmopathy (dated by TCRdb to about 2019). Libraries were constructed by multiplex PCR. Sequenced on an Illumina HiSeq 2000. TCR beta CDR3 regions were amplified from RNA transcripts. The first round of RT-PCR for the TCR CDR3 was performed with the HTBI primer set and the Qiagen OneStep RT-PCR kit. TCRdb trimmed the raw reads at Q25, called clones with MiXCR and kept productive beta chains. One record per CDR3 amino acid sequence lists the most common genes and DNA. The sample table shows roughly 180,000 distinct CDR3 sequences, and 17% are seen once. The ten largest clonotypes hold 25% to 35% of the sample. Material: blood. The receptors stem from a woman aged 50 to 60 with Graves' hyperthyroidism.

There are many counts of this clonotype. The chain joins TRBV7-2 to TRBJ2-1; the match to TRBD1 covers 8 bases. With V trimmed by 1 base and J by 7 bases, 3 bases remained unmatched. The CDR3 runs 14 residues. Germline values: CDR1 SGHTA, CDR2 FQGNSA. The CDR3 loop is CASSLVRTGNEQFF. The CDR3 DNA is TGTGCCAGCAGCTTAGTTAGGACAGGGAATGAGCAGTTCTTC.

This clonotype was found many times. CDR3 protein: CASSLGSNTQEQYF. As DNA, the CDR3 is TGTGCCAGCAGTCTCGGAAGCAATACCCAGGAGCAGTACTTC. V and J are TRBV28 and TRBJ2-7; D gene ambiguous. Germline CDR1 reads MDHEN; CDR2 reads SYDVKM. V shed 5 bases and J shed 7 bases, with 18 bases lying between them. CDR3 length equals 14 residues.

This clonotype occurred many times. The rearrangement links TRBV29-1 to TRBJ2-5; D perhaps matches TRBD1 (5 bases). Deletions cut 0 bases from V and 4 bases from J, with 18 bases between. The CDR3 consists of 16 residues. Germline CDR1 SQVTM, CDR2 ANQGSEA. In DNA form, the CDR3 reads TGCAGCGTTGAAGATCCGGGTTACCAGGGCGTAGAGACCCAGTACTTC. Translating it yields CSVEDPGYQGVETQYF.

This clonotype appeared many times. The V and J genes are TRBV24-1 and TRBJ1-1; the D gene is possibly TRBD1 (5 bases). The CDR3 covers 13 residues. Trimming left V 3 bases short and J 1 base short, with 5 bases between. Germline lookup yields CDR1 KGHDR and CDR2 SFDVKD. CDR3 in amino acids: CATSDQGNTEAFF. DNA for the CDR3: TGTGCCACCAGTGATCAGGGGAACACTGAAGCTTTCTTT.

V usage is TRBV6-5 and J usage is TRBJ2-7; the D gene is possibly TRBD2 (5 bases). Trimming removed 0 bases at V and 2 bases at J, with 11 bases between. This CDR3 has 15 residues. CDR1 and CDR2 (germline): MNHEY, SVGAGI. Here the CDR3 reads CASSYSFQRPYEQYF. The CDR3 coding sequence is TGTGCCAGCAGTTACTCGTTCCAGCGGCCCTACGAGCAGTACTTC.

This clonotype has only a few counts. The rearrangement joins TRBV10-2 to TRBJ2-7; no clear D. Germline V gene data show CDR1 as WSHSY and CDR2 as SAAADI. Trimming took off 6 bases at V and 2 bases at J, with 11 bases between the two ends. CDR3 length: 13 residues. CDR3 in DNA: TGCGCCAGCAGGCCCCCAGGAACCTACGAGCAGTACTTC. Translating it yields CASRPPGTYEQYF.

This clonotype was picked up many times. This chain joins TRBV12-3 or TRBV12-4 and TRBJ1-5; D is undetermined. Trimming pared 1 base from V and 5 bases from J, leaving 9 bases between. This CDR3 region has 14 residues. The CDR3 here is CASSLGTLYQPQHF. CDR3 sequence (DNA): TGTGCCAGCAGTTTAGGGACGCTCTATCAGCCCCAGCATTTT.

This clonotype occurred many times. The chain employs TRBV2 and TRBJ2-2, with 8 bases matching TRBD1. J gave up 2 bases and V 6 bases, and 5 bases lay outside the gene matches. This CDR3 region has 15 residues. CDR1 SNHLY and CDR2 FYNNEI come from the germline V gene. The CDR3 protein is CASRGGQVNTGELFF. CDR3 sequence (DNA): TGTGCCAGCAGGGGGGGACAGGTTAACACCGGGGAGCTGTTTTTT.

This clonotype was seen at least ten times. This chain connects TRBV27 to TRBJ1-2; D gene unclear. Deletions cut 9 bases from V and 3 bases from J, with 23 bases between. Germline loops: CDR1 MNHEY, CDR2 SMNVEV (reference sequence). The CDR3 contains 16 residues. CDR3 DNA sequence: TGTGCCAGTAAACCTCCCGGAGGGCTAGACTACTATGGCTACACCTTC. This encodes CASKPPGGLDYYGYTF.

V and J are TRBV5-1 and TRBJ2-6; D is unresolved. This CDR3 contains 15 residues. CDR1 and CDR2 (germline): SGHRS, YFSETQ. V lost 2 bases and J 0 bases, leaving 6 bases between the germline ends. CDR3 in amino acids: CASSLTSSGANVLTF. DNA for the CDR3: TGCGCCAGCAGCTTAACCTCCTCTGGGGCCAACGTCCTGACTTTC.

Many counts were recorded for this clonotype. This sequence joins TRBV20-1 and TRBJ1-6; the D is unclear. The CDR3 loop spans 14 amino acids. Germline CDR1 reads DFQATT; CDR2 reads SNEGSKA (reference sequence). V was pared by 5 bases and J by 4 bases, with 12 bases between. The CDR3 sequence: CSASIGPYNSPLHF. The CDR3, as DNA: TGCAGTGCTTCCATCGGACCATATAATTCACCCCTCCACTTT.

This clonotype appeared many times. This chain uses TRBV29-1 with TRBJ1-2, with unresolved D. From germline, CDR1 is SQVTM and CDR2 ANQGSEA. Trimming stripped 3 bases from V and 3 bases from J, with 5 bases between. CDR3 length: 11 amino acids. CDR3: CSVDTDYGYTF. CDR3 DNA: TGCAGCGTTGATACGGACTATGGCTACACCTTC.

The rearrangement uses TRBV10-3 and TRBJ1-2; perhaps TRBD1 as D (6 bases). Trimming cost V 11 bases and J 2 bases, with 21 bases left between them. The CDR3 sequence is 15 residues long. Germline-derived CDR1 and CDR2 are ENHRY and SYGVKD. CDR3 sequence (DNA): TGTGCCCCCCTACGGCAGGGGCGACGGAACTATGGCTACACCTTC. Translating gives CAPLRQGRRNYGYTF.

This clonotype was seen at least ten times. The CDR3 spells CASSSYSGEQYF. CDR3 DNA: TGTGCCAGCAGTTCTTACAGCGGCGAGCAGTACTTC. The gene calls are TRBV12-3 or TRBV12-4 and TRBJ2-7, with a tentative D call TRBD2 (5 bases). V lost 4 bases and J 6 bases, leaving 10 bases between the germline ends. CDR3 length equals 12 residues.

Many counts were recorded for this clonotype. The chain recombines TRBV29-1 with TRBJ1-5, with a possible D match to TRBD1 (6 bases). V shed 5 bases and J shed 2 bases, with 10 bases lying between them. The germline V gene has CDR1 SQVTM and CDR2 ANQGSEA. The CDR3 loop spans 13 amino acids. The CDR3: CSVRDTGNQPQHF. The CDR3 bases are TGCAGCGTTCGGGACACGGGCAATCAGCCCCAGCATTTT.

This clonotype appeared many times. The chain uses TRBV28 and TRBJ1-1; tentative D call: TRBD1 (5 bases). The CDR3 contains 12 residues. CDR1 and CDR2 from the germline V gene are MDHEN and SYDVKM. With 4 bases removed from V and 11 bases from J, the gap between germline ends came to 14 bases. CDR3 region: CASSSYRTPAFF. The DNA for the CDR3 is TGTGCCAGCAGTTCCTACAGGACCCCGGCTTTCTTT. Filled out from reference TRBV28 and TRBJ1-1, the complete variable domain reads DVKVTQSSRYLVKRTGEKVFLECVQDMDHENMFWYRQDPGLGLRLIYFSYDVKMKEKGDIPEGYSVSREKKERFSLILESASTNQTSMYLCASSSYRTPAFFGQGTRLTVV.

The chain recombines TRBV11-2 with TRBJ1-5; the match to TRBD1 covers 7 bases. After removal of 5 bases from V and 7 bases from J, the junction contained 8 bases not matched to a gene. Germline V gene data show CDR1 as SGHAT and CDR2 as FQNNGV. This CDR3 is 14 amino acids long. Here the CDR3 reads CASSPQGGSQPQHF. As DNA, the CDR3 is TGTGCCAGCAGCCCCCAGGGGGGGTCCCAGCCCCAGCATTTT.

The chain uses TRBV2 and TRBJ2-5, with 9 bases matching TRBD1. This CDR3 is built from 13 residues. V trimming: 6 bases; J trimming: 8 bases; junction bases outside the gene matches: 7. Germline values: CDR1 SNHLY, CDR2 FYNNEI. In DNA form, the CDR3 reads TGTGCCAGCAGGGGGGACAGGGCGAATACCCAGTACTTC. Amino acids: CASRGDRANTQYF.

This clonotype was recorded at least ten times. The gene calls are TRBV20-1 and TRBJ2-3, with D possibly TRBD2 on 5 matching bases. The length of the CDR3 is 12 residues. From germline, CDR1 is DFQATT and CDR2 SNEGSKA (reference sequence). V shed 6 bases and J shed 4 bases, with 11 bases lying between them. The CDR3 region is CSALEGPDTQYF. The CDR3 DNA reads as TGCAGTGCCTTAGAGGGCCCAGATACGCAGTATTTT.

This clonotype was seen at least ten times. The chain has TRBV5-6 and TRBJ2-5; 7 nucleotides align to TRBD1. Germline CDR1 reads SGHDT; CDR2 reads YYEEEE. V shed 4 bases, J shed 2 bases, and the junction held 8 bases outside the gene matches. There are 15 residues in the CDR3. In DNA form, the CDR3 reads TGTGCCAGCAGCCCGACAGGGACGCTACAAGAGACCCAGTACTTC. Encoded protein: CASSPTGTLQETQYF.

This clonotype has a count of ten or more. The chain combines TRBV5-1 with TRBJ1-6, with unresolved D. Between the trimmed V and J ends, which lost 5 bases and 4 bases, there was a span of 7 bases. This CDR3 has 13 residues. Germline CDR1 is SGHRS and CDR2 is YFSETQ. CDR3 nucleotides: TGCGCCAGCAGGATTGATTATAATTCACCCCTCCACTTT. Translating it yields CASRIDYNSPLHF.

Many counts were recorded for this clonotype. V is TRBV20-1 and J is TRBJ2-7, with 10 bases aligning to TRBD1. The CDR3 is made up of 15 amino acids. The junction had 3 bases not matched to a gene; V was cut back by 0 bases and J by 1 base. Germline CDR1 and CDR2: DFQATT and SNEGSKA (reference sequence). CDR3 in amino acids: CSARDQGQGSYEQYF. DNA for the CDR3: TGCAGTGCTAGAGATCAGGGACAGGGGTCCTACGAGCAGTACTTC.